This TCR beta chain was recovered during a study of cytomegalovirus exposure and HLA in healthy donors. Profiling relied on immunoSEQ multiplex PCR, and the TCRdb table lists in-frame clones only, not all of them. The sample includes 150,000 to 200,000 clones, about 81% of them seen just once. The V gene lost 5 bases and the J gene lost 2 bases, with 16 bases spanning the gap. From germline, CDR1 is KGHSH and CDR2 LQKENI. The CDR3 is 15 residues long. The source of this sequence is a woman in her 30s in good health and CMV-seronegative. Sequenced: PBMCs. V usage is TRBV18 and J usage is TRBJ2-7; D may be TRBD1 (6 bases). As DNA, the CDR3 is TGTGCCAGCTCATCAACCCGACAGGCTACCTACGAGCAGTACTTC. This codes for CASSSTRQATYEQYF.